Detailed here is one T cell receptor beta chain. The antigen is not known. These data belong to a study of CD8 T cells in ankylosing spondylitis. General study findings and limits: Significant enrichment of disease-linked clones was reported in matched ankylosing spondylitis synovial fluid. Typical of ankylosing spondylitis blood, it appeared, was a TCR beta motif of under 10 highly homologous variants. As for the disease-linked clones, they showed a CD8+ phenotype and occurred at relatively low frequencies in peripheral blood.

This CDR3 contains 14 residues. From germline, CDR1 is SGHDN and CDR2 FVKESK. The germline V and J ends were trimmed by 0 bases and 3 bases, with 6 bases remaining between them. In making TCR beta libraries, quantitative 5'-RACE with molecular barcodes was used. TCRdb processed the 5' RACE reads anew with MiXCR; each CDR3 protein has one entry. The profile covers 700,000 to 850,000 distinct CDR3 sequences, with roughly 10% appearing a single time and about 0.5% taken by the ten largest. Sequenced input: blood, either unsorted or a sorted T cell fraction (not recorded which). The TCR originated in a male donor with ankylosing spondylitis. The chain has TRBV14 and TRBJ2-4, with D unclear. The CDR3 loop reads CASSQEPSKNIQYF. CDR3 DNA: TGTGCCAGCAGCCAAGAGCCCAGCAAAAACATTCAGTACTTC.